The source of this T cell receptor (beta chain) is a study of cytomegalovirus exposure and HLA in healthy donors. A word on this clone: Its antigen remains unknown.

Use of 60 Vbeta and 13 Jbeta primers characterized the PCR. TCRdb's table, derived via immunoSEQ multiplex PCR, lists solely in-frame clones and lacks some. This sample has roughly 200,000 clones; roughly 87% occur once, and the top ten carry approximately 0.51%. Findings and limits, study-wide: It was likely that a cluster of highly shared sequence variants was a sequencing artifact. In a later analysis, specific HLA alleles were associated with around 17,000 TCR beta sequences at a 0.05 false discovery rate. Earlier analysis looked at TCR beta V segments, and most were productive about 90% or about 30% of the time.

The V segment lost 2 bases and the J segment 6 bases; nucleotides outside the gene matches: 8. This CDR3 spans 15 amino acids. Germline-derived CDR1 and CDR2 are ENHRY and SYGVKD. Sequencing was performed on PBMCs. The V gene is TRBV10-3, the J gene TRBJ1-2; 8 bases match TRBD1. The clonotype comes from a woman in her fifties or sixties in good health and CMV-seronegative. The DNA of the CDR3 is TGTGCCATCAGTGAGCCCCCGACAGGGGTAAATGGCTACACCTTC. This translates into CAISEPPTGVNGYTF.